A single sample is the source of the 19 T cell receptor beta chains below, sequenced in a study of OX40 agonist ivuxolimab in advanced cancers. Some clones are missing from TCRdb's copy, which holds only in-frame ones; the method was immunoSEQ multiplex PCR. The profile shows around 26,000 clones, 65% to 90% of them singletons. This material consisted of CD4+ or CD8+ T cells sorted from blood, taken in a trial of the OX40 agonist ivuxolimab. All receptors come from an adult with an advanced solid tumor such as melanoma, head and neck, liver or kidney cancer.

CDR3 protein: CASRSINSEKLFF. The CDR3 coding sequence is TGTGCCAGCAGGTCCATAAACAGTGAAAAACTGTTTTTT. This chain uses TRBV7-9 with TRBJ1-4, with unresolved D. CDR1 SEHNR and CDR2 FQNEAQ come from the germline V gene (reference sequence). The ends were cut back, 6 bases at V and 7 bases at J, with 12 bases in the middle. This CDR3 contains 13 residues.

V usage is TRBV7-9 and J usage is TRBJ2-3; 12 bases map to TRBD1. The CDR3 is made up of 19 amino acids. J was trimmed by 3 bases and V by 2 bases; bases with no gene match: 12. Germline V lookup: CDR1 SEHNR, CDR2 FQNEAQ (reference sequence). The CDR3 is CASSLNNFWDRGRTDTQYF. In DNA, the CDR3 is TGTGCCAGCAGCTTAAATAATTTTTGGGACAGGGGGCGAACAGATACGCAGTATTTT.

The rearrangement links TRBV6-6 to TRBJ1-1; D unresolved. Trimming removed 8 bases from V and 0 bases from J, with 16 bases in between. This CDR3 contains 15 residues. Germline V lookup: CDR1 MNHNY, CDR2 SVGAGI (reference sequence). CDR3 residues: CASGIPAAMNTEAFF. The CDR3 nucleotides are TGTGCCAGCGGGATTCCGGCGGCTATGAACACTGAAGCTTTCTTT.

The chain recombines TRBV7-3 with TRBJ2-5, with 10 bases identical to TRBD1. CDR1 and CDR2 from the germline V gene are SGHTA and FQGTGA. The trim removed 5 bases at V and 5 bases at J, leaving 5 bases unmatched. The CDR3 has 14 amino acids. This chain's CDR3 is CASSPTGGSETQYF. The CDR3 DNA reads as TGTGCCAGCAGCCCGACAGGGGGCAGTGAGACCCAGTACTTC.

The chain links TRBV6-6 to TRBJ2-7; no clear D. In germline, CDR1 is MNHNY, CDR2 SVGAGI (reference sequence). Trimming stripped 6 bases from V and 4 bases from J, with 7 bases between. The CDR3 is made up of 11 amino acids. The CDR3 spells CASSSLYEQYF. DNA of the CDR3: TGTGCCAGCAGCTCACTGTACGAGCAGTACTTC.

The rearrangement uses TRBV7-3 and TRBJ1-1; D may be TRBD1 (5 bases). The CDR3 loop spans 15 amino acids. V was cut by 2 bases and J by 8 bases, with 18 bases left in between. CDR1 SGHTA and CDR2 FQGTGA come from the germline V gene. The CDR3 DNA sequence: TGTGCCAGCAGCTTAGAGGCATTGGGGGTAACGGAAGCTTTCTTT. Translating it yields CASSLEALGVTEAFF. The whole variable domain, filled in from reference TRBV7-3 and TRBJ1-1, reads GAGVSQTPSNKVTEKGKYVELRCDPISGHTALYWYRQSLGQGPEFLIYFQGTGAADDSGLPNDRFFAVRPEGSVSTLKIQRTERGDSAVYLCASSLEALGVTEAFFGQGTRLTVV.

A word on this clone: The junction departs from the called germline gene at one end, perhaps through a read error. The genes are TRBV5-3 and TRBJ1-1; TRBD1 is a possible D gene (5 bases). TRBV5-3 falls under the ORF class, with uncertain function. This CDR3 is 15 amino acids long. In DNA, the CDR3 is TGCGCCAGCAGCGCAAGCGGGGACGGTAACACTGAAGCTTTCTTT. Protein sequence: CASSASGDGNTEAFF.

The V call is TRBV7-8, the J call TRBJ1-4, with unresolved D. V gave up 1 base and J gave up 8 bases, with 11 bases separating them. Germline assignment: CDR1 SGHVS and CDR2 FQNEAQ. The CDR3 runs to 14 residues. For the CDR3, the DNA is TGTGCCAGCAGCTTAGAGTCCTTGGGGGAAAAACTGTTTTTT. Its protein product is CASSLESLGEKLFF. The full variable domain, in which reference TRBV7-8 and TRBJ1-4 provide the parts outside the CDR3, is GAGVSQSPRYKVAKRGQDVALRCDPISGHVSLFWYQQALGQGPEFLTYFQNEAQLDKSGLPSDRFFAERPEGSVSTLKIQRTQQEDSAVYLCASSLESLGEKLFFGSGTQLSVL.

The V and J genes are TRBV12-2 and TRBJ2-7; the DNA was not compared with TRBD2, the D call given in the table. TRBV12-2 is described as a pseudogene. This CDR3 spans 18 amino acids. Written as DNA, the CDR3 is TGTGCAAGTCGCTTAGTACCAATCCGGACTAGCGGGGGTGACGAGCAGTACTTC. The encoded protein is CASRLVPIRTSGGDEQYF.

The chain recombines TRBV5-1 with TRBJ2-7, with 7 bases matching TRBD1. Trimming removed 3 bases from V and 0 bases from J; junction bases left unmatched: 9. The CDR3 covers 16 residues. Germline assignment: CDR1 SGHRS and CDR2 YFSETQ. The DNA of the CDR3 is TGCGCCAGCAGCTCCTCTCGTTGGACAGGCTCCTACGAGCAGTACTTC. Its protein product is CASSSSRWTGSYEQYF.

The genes are TRBV4-1 and TRBJ1-2; unclear D gene. The CDR3 runs to 15 residues. Germline CDR1 reads MGHRA; CDR2 reads YSYEKL. V was pared by 2 bases and J by 6 bases, with 16 bases between. As DNA, the CDR3 is TGCGCCAGCAGCCAACGGACCGGACCGCGAGATGGCTACACCTTC. Translated: CASSQRTGPRDGYTF.

The chain links TRBV6-6 to TRBJ1-6, with a tentative D call TRBD1 (5 bases). This CDR3 is built from 14 residues. Germline V gives CDR1 MNHNY, CDR2 SVGAGI (reference sequence). The V gene lost 8 bases and the J gene lost 7 bases, with 15 bases spanning the gap. The CDR3 DNA reads TGTGCCAGCCAATCCAGGGAGCGAAATTCACCCCTCCACTTT. It specifies CASQSRERNSPLHF.

The chain has TRBV30 and TRBJ1-1, with D uncertain. V was trimmed by 0 bases and J by 6 bases, leaving 17 bases between them. The CDR3 is 15 amino acids. Germline loops: CDR1 GTSNPN, CDR2 SVGIG (reference sequence). Written as DNA, the CDR3 is TGTGCCTGGAGTGTATTTGTCGGTATGAGGGCTGAAGCTTTCTTT. Its translation: CAWSVFVGMRAEAFF.

The CDR3 nucleotides read TGTGCCACCAGCAGAGAAGGGACAGGGGCAAGTAAGGACTATGGCTACACCTTC. Its protein is CATSREGTGASKDYGYTF. The V gene is TRBV15, the J gene TRBJ1-2, with TRBD1 identical over 10 bases. CDR1 LNHNV and CDR2 YYDKDF come from the germline V gene (reference sequence). With V trimmed by 0 bases and J by 3 bases, 10 bases remained unmatched. This CDR3 region has 18 residues.

The chain employs TRBV30 and TRBJ1-6, with D possibly being TRBD1 (5 bases). Germline CDR1 GTSNPN, CDR2 SVGIG (reference sequence). V was trimmed by 3 bases and J by 13 bases, leaving 13 bases between them. This CDR3 contains 12 residues. This chain's CDR3 is CAWSGARRPLHF. The CDR3, as DNA: TGTGCCTGGAGCGGGGCCCGGAGGCCCCTCCACTTT.

Only one count was recorded for this clone. The CDR3 loop reads CASSLKEAEQYF. CDR3 sequence (DNA): TGTGCCAGCAGCTTAAAGGAGGCCGAGCAGTACTTC. The chain uses TRBV7-6 and TRBJ2-5, with TRBD2 as a possible D gene (5 bases). Gene TRBJ2-7 matches the end of the DNA better, so the J call may be wrong. Per the germline V gene, CDR1 is SGHVS and CDR2 is FNYEAQ. This CDR3 has 12 residues.

This clone occurred once. CDR3 in DNA: TGCGCCAGCAGCCAAGATCTTGGGCAGCCAAGATCCCAGTACTTC. Translation gives CASSQDLGQPRSQYF. This sequence joins TRBV4-3 and TRBJ2-5; no clear D. V lost 0 bases, J lost 9 bases, and 17 bases lay in between. The CDR3 contains 15 residues. Germline CDR1 is LGHNA and CDR2 is YSLEER.

This clone was counted only a few times. The chain has TRBV27 and TRBJ2-7; tentative D call: TRBD2 (5 bases). CDR3 length: 12 amino acids. Deletions cut 8 bases from V and 3 bases from J, with 11 bases between. The V gene's germline CDR1 is MNHEY and CDR2 SMNVEV (reference sequence). DNA of the CDR3: TGTGCCAGCGGTGGGAGTTACTACGAGCAGTACTTC. This translates into CASGGSYYEQYF.

The gene calls are TRBV6-4 and TRBJ2-3; 12 bases are a match to TRBD2. The CDR3 sequence is 15 residues long. Losses at the gene ends were 0 bases for V and 5 bases for J; bases not matched to a gene: 0. The germline CDR1 and CDR2 sequences are MRHNA and SNTAGT. CDR3 region: CASSDSTSGGDTQYF. CDR3 DNA sequence: TGTGCCAGCAGTGACTCGACTAGCGGGGGAGATACGCAGTATTTT.